The clone carrying this T cell receptor beta chain occurred a few times. The sample is drawn from a study of T cell changes during pregnancy in multiple sclerosis. Profiling relied on immunoSEQ multiplex PCR, and the TCRdb table lists in-frame clones only, not all of them. The sample shows approximately 88,000 clones, about 92% of them seen only once. From germline, CDR1 is ENHRY and CDR2 SYGVKD. The length of the CDR3 is 14 residues. With V trimmed by 8 bases and J by 2 bases, 6 bases remained unmatched. This chain links TRBV10-3 with TRBJ2-3, with 8 bases that match TRBD1. Sequenced material: peripheral blood, taken in the first trimester of pregnancy. This clonotype was obtained from a female donor with multiple sclerosis, enrolled in a pregnancy study. The CDR3 sequence is CAIADRGPTDTQYF. CDR3 nucleotides: TGTGCCATCGCAGACAGGGGCCCCACAGATACGCAGTATTTT.